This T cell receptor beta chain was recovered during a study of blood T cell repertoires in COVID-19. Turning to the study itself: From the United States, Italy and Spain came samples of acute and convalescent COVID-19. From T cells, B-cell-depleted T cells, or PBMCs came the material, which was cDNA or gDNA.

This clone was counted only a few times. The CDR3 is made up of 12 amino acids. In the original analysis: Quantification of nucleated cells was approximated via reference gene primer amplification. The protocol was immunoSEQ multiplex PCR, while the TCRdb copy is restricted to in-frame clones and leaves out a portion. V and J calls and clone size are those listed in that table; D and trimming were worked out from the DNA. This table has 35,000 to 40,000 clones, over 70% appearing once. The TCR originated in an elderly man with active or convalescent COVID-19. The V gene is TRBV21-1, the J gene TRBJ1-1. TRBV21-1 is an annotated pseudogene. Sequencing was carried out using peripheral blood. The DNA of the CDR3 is TGTGCCTGGCCGGGGGTGAACACTGAAGCTTTCTTT. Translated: CAWPGVNTEAFF.